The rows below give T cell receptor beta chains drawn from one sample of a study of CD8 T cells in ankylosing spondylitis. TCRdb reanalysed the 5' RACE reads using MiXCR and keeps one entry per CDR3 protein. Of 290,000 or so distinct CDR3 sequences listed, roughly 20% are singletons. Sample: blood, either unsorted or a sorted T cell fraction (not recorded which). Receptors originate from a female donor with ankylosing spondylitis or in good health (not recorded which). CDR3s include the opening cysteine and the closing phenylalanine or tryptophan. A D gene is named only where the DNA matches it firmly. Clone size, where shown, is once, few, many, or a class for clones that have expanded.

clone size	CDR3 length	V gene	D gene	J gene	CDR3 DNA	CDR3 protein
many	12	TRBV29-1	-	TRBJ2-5	TGCAGCGGGCGGACCCCTCTAGAGACCCAGTACTTC	CSGRTPLETQYF
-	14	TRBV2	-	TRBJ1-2	TGTGCCAGCAGTGAAGGGCTCAGCGCCTATGGCTACACCTTC	CASSEGLSAYGYTF
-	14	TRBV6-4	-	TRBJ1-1	TGTGCCAGCAGTAACAGGGACCTGAACACTGAAACTTTCTTT	CASSNRDLNTETFF
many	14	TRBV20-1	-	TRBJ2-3	TGCAGTGCTGGAGTGACAGGTGTCACAGATACGCAGTATTTT	CSAGVTGVTDTQYF
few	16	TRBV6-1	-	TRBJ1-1	TGTGCCAGCAGTGAATCTCATTTGATGTATGGAGCTGAAGCTTTCTTT	CASSESHLMYGAEAFF
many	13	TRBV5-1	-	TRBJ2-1	TGCGCCAGCAGCTTAGGGGTTACTAATGAGCAGTTCTTC	CASSLGVTNEQFF
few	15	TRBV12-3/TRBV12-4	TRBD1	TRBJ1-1	TGTGCCAGCAGTTTAGCGCACAGGGGAGATACTGAAGCTTTCTTT	CASSLAHRGDTEAFF
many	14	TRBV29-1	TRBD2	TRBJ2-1	TGCAGCGTTGTAGGTTGGCGGGGGAACAATGAGCAGTTCTTC	CSVVGWRGNNEQFF
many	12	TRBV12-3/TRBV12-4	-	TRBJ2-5	TGTGCCAGCAGTTTAAGCCGGGGGACCCAGTACTTC	CASSLSRGTQYF
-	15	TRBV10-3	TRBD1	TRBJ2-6	TGTGCCATCACCCCAGGGGGCTCTGGGGCCAACGTCCTGACTTTC	CAITPGGSGANVLTF
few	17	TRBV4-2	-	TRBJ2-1	TGTGCCAGCAGCCAAGAAGTTGGTAGCGGCCTATACAATGAGCAGTTCTTC	CASSQEVGSGLYNEQFF
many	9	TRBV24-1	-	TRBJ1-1	TGTGCCACCATCATTGAAGCTTTCTTT	CATIIEAFF
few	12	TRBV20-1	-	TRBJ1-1	TGCAGTGCTAGAGAAGTTAACACTGAAGCTTTCTTT	CSAREVNTEAFF
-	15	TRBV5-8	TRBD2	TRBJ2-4	TGTGCCAGCAGCCAACTGACTAGCGGGAGTAACATTCAGTACTTC	CASSQLTSGSNIQYF
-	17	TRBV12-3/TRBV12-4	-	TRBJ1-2	TGTGCCAGCAGTTTAGCGCGGGGACTCTCTCTTGGGTATGGCTACACCTTC	CASSLARGLSLGYGYTF